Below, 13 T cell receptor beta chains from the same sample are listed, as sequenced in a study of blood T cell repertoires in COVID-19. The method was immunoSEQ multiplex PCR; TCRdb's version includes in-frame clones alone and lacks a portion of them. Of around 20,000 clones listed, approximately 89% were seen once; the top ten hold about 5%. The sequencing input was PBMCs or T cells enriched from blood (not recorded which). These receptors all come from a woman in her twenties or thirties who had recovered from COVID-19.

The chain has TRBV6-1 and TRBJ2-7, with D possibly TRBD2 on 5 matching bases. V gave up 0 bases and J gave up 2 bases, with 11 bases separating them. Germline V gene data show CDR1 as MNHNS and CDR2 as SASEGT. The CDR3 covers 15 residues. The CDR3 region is CASSEAGSLTYEQYF. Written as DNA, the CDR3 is TGTGCCAGCAGTGAAGCGGGGAGCCTTACCTACGAGCAGTACTTC.

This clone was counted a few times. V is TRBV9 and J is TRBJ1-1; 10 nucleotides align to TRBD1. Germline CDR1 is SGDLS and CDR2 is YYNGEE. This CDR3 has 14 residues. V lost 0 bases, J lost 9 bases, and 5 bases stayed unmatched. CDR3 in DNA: TGTGCCAGCAGCGTAGGTGGGGACAGGGGAAAAGCTTTCTTT. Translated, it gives CASSVGGDRGKAFF.

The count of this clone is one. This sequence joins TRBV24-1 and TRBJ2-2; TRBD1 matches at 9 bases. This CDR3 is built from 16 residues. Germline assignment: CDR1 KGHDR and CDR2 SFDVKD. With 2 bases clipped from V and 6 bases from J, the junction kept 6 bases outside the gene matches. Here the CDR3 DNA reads TGTGCCACCAGTGATTGGGGGACAGGGAGGGCCGGGGAGCTGTTTTTT. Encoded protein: CATSDWGTGRAGELFF.

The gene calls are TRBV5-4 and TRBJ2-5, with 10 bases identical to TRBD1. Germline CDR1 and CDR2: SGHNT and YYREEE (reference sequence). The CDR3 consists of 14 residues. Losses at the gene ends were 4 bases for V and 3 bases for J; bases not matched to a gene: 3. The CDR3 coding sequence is TGTGCCAGCAGCCCGACAGGGGGCGAAGAGACCCAGTACTTC. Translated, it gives CASSPTGGEETQYF.

The CDR3 bases are TGTGCCAGCAGCTTGGAGGTCCAGGGGGGAGATGAAAAACTGTTTTTT. Its protein is CASSLEVQGGDEKLFF. The chain recombines TRBV5-4 with TRBJ1-4; 7 bases agree with TRBD1. This CDR3 is built from 16 residues. Unmatched junction bases numbered 8, after V lost 0 bases and J lost 6 bases. Germline loops: CDR1 SGHNT, CDR2 YYREEE (reference sequence).

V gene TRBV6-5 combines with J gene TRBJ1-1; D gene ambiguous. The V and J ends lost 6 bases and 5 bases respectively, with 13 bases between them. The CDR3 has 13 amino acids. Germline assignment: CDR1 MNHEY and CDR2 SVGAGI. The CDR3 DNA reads TGTGCCAGCAGCCCCTGGGGAGATACTGAAGCTTTCTTT. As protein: CASSPWGDTEAFF.

The CDR3 protein is CASSESGRRRNTEAFF. The CDR3 DNA reads as TGTGCCAGTAGTGAATCAGGGAGGAGGAGGAACACTGAAGCTTTCTTT. The chain joins TRBV19 to TRBJ1-1; weak D call: TRBD1 (5 bases). V was clipped by 5 bases and J by 1 base, with 17 bases between them. This CDR3 has 16 residues. Looked up from germline, CDR1 is LNHDA and CDR2 is SQIVND (reference sequence).

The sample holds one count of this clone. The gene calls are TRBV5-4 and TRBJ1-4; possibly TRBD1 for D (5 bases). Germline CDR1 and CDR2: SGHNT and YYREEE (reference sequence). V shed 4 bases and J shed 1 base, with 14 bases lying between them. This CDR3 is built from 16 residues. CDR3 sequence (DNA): TGTGCCAGCAGCCCATCTGTGGGGCGAACTAATGAAAAACTGTTTTTT. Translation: CASSPSVGRTNEKLFF.

CDR3 sequence: CASSGAGIIGELFF. CDR3 coding DNA: TGTGCCAGCAGTGGTGCAGGGATTATCGGGGAGCTGTTTTTT. J is TRBJ2-2 and V is TRBV2, with a possible D match to TRBD1 (5 bases). V was clipped by 4 bases and J by 7 bases, with 13 bases between them. From germline, CDR1 is SNHLY and CDR2 FYNNEI. The CDR3 has 14 residues. The full variable domain, in which reference TRBV2 and TRBJ2-2 provide the parts outside the CDR3, is EPEVTQTPSHQVTQMGQEVILRCVPISNHLYFYWYRQILGQKVEFLVSFYNNEISEKSEIFDDQFSVERPDGSNFTLKIRSTKLEDSAMYFCASSGAGIIGELFFGEGSRLTVL.

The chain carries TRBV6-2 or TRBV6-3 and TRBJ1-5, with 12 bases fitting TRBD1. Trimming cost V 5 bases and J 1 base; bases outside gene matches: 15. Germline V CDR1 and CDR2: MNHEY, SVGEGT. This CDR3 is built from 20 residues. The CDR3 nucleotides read TGTGCCAGCAGTGCTTCCCCCGGGACAGGGGGCGCACGAAGCAATCAGCCCCAGCATTTT. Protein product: CASSASPGTGGARSNQPQHF.

The chain's CDR3 is CATSPGTGVANTEAFF. The CDR3 bases are TGTGCCACCAGCCCCGGGACAGGGGTCGCGAACACTGAAGCTTTCTTT. This rearrangement joins TRBV24-1 to TRBJ1-1; 10 bases line up with TRBD1. Germline CDR1 and CDR2: KGHDR and SFDVKD. The CDR3 runs 16 residues. V trimming: 7 bases; J trimming: 1 base; junction bases outside the gene matches: 8.

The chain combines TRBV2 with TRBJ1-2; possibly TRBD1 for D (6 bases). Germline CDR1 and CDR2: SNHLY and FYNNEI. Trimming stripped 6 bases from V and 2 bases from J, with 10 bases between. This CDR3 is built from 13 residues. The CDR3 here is CASRRTGNYGYTF. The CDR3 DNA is TGTGCCAGCAGGCGCACAGGGAACTATGGCTACACCTTC.

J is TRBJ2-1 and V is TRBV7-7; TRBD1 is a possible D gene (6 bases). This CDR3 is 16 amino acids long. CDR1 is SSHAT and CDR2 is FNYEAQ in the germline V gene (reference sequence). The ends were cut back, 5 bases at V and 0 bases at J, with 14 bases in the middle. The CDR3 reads CASSPVQGRSYNEQFF. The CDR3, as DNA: TGTGCCAGCAGCCCCGTCCAGGGGCGCTCCTACAATGAGCAGTTCTTC.